Here is one T cell receptor (beta chain) with its context. The entry originates in a study of blood T cell repertoires in COVID-19. The germline CDR1 and CDR2 sequences are MGHDK and SYGVNS. This CDR3 is 17 amino acids long. After removal of 3 bases from V and 8 bases from J, the junction contained 17 bases not matched to a gene. Assay: immunoSEQ multiplex PCR; the TCRdb copy retains only in-frame clones and omits some. The sample includes 210,000 or so clones, about four fifths of them seen just once. This sequence originates from a woman of 80 years or more with acute or convalescent COVID-19. The V gene is TRBV25-1, the J gene TRBJ1-2, with 8 bases identical to TRBD1. The sequencing sample was made of peripheral blood. In DNA, the CDR3 is TGTGCCAGCAGTGACCCCACCCGTGGACAGGGCCCCTACGGCTACACCTTC. Translated, it gives CASSDPTRGQGPYGYTF.